Listed here are 32 T cell receptor beta chains from one sample, sequenced in a study of cytomegalovirus exposure and HLA in healthy donors. 13 Jbeta primers and 60 Vbeta primers were used for the PCR. TCRdb keeps only in-frame clones here, not all; method: immunoSEQ multiplex PCR. Its clone listing holds some 60,000 clones. What was sequenced was PBMCs. All receptors come from a male donor in good health and CMV-seronegative.

CDR3 coding DNA: TGTGCCAGCAGTCCACAGGGGCGCCATCAGCCCCAGCATTTT. Translated, it gives CASSPQGRHQPQHF. The chain employs TRBV28 and TRBJ1-5, with 7 bases identical to TRBD1. J was trimmed by 5 bases and V by 5 bases; bases with no gene match: 6. CDR1 MDHEN and CDR2 SYDVKM come from the germline V gene. The CDR3 runs 14 residues.

The chain has TRBV29-1 and TRBJ1-1; maybe TRBD1 (6 bases). Trimming stripped 7 bases from V and 4 bases from J, with 13 bases between. The CDR3 spans 12 residues. Per the germline V gene, CDR1 is SQVTM and CDR2 is ANQGSEA. For the CDR3, the DNA is TGCAGCGCAGGGGAGTTCGGCACTGAAGCTTTCTTT. Translated: CSAGEFGTEAFF.

The chain combines TRBV7-9 with TRBJ2-7; 7 positions match TRBD2. This CDR3 comprises 16 residues. Per germline, CDR1 SEHNR and CDR2 FQNEAQ (reference sequence). Trimming at V came to 5 bases and at J to 2 bases, leaving 12 bases not matched to a gene. CDR3 amino acids: CASSGEGGAATYEQYF. CDR3 sequence (DNA): TGTGCCAGCAGCGGGGAGGGCGGGGCAGCAACCTACGAGCAGTACTTC.

This chain joins TRBV30 and TRBJ1-2, with D maybe TRBD1 (5 bases). V lost 2 bases, J lost 8 bases, and 12 bases lay in between. The V gene's germline CDR1 is GTSNPN and CDR2 SVGIG (reference sequence). The CDR3 covers 12 residues. The CDR3 loop reads CAWSLGVGGYTF. The CDR3 nucleotides are TGTGCCTGGAGTTTAGGGGTAGGAGGCTACACCTTC.

The chain is built from TRBV28 and TRBJ2-1; D is undetermined. Trimming took off 1 base at V and 0 bases at J, with 7 bases between the two ends. CDR3 length: 15 residues. The germline V gene encodes CDR1 MDHEN and CDR2 SYDVKM. The DNA for the CDR3 is TGTGCCAGCAGTTTATCTACGAGCTCCTACAATGAGCAGTTCTTC. Translation: CASSLSTSSYNEQFF.

The chain joins TRBV27 to TRBJ2-3, with D perhaps matching TRBD1 (6 bases). The V gene's germline CDR1 is MNHEY and CDR2 SMNVEV (reference sequence). The germline V and J ends were trimmed by 3 bases and 1 base, with 14 bases remaining between them. This CDR3 contains 16 residues. CDR3 sequence (DNA): TGTGCCAGCAGTTTCAGGGGCCCCAAGGGCACAGATACGCAGTATTTT. It specifies CASSFRGPKGTDTQYF.

The chain employs TRBV11-2 and TRBJ1-5; D unresolved. The V gene lost 5 bases and the J gene lost 5 bases, with 16 bases spanning the gap. Germline lookup yields CDR1 SGHAT and CDR2 FQNNGV. The CDR3 has 15 residues. The CDR3 DNA sequence: TGTGCCAGCAGCCGAGCAGCGGACCTGCATCAGCCCCAGCATTTT. Its protein product is CASSRAADLHQPQHF.

According to its frequency, this clone is medium-sized (0.01 to 0.1%). V usage is TRBV6-1 and J usage is TRBJ2-1; possible D gene TRBD2, 6 bases. Germline V gene sequence: CDR1 MNHNS, CDR2 SASEGT. Trimming removed 5 bases at V and 6 bases at J, with 17 bases between. CDR3 length equals 15 residues. CDR3 region: CASSLIKMGGNEQFF. The DNA for the CDR3 is TGTGCCAGCAGTCTCATTAAGATGGGGGGCAATGAGCAGTTCTTC.

On this clone: The junction shows a germline mismatch at one end, possibly a read error. The rearrangement joins TRBV28 to TRBJ2-5, with D possibly being TRBD1 (6 bases). Germline V lookup: CDR1 MDHEN, CDR2 SYDVKM. The CDR3 contains 15 residues. The CDR3 here is CASSLGGQLQENQYF. DNA for the CDR3: TGTGCCAGCAGTTTAGGCGGACAGCTACAAGAGAACCAGTACTTC.

The V call is TRBV5-8, the J call TRBJ2-5; 9 bases map to TRBD2. The J call is in doubt because the DNA end fits TRBJ2-7 better. CDR1 is SGHTS, CDR2 YDEGEE, per germline. This CDR3 is built from 16 residues. CDR3 coding DNA: TGTGCCAGCAGCCAAGATAGTAGCGGGGGTTTAGGCGAGCAGTACTTC. Its protein product is CASSQDSSGGLGEQYF.

The chain is built from TRBV7-2 and TRBJ1-4, with a weak D call TRBD1 (6 bases). The germline gives CDR1 SGHTA, CDR2 FQGNSA. The CDR3 is 15 residues long. V lost 2 bases and J 4 bases, leaving 11 bases between the germline ends. Here the CDR3 DNA reads TGTGCCAGCAGCTTAAGAGGACAGCATAATGAAAAACTGTTTTTT. This translates into CASSLRGQHNEKLFF.

The chain carries TRBV5-4 and TRBJ1-4; 7 bases align to TRBD1. Germline loops: CDR1 SGHNT, CDR2 YYREEE (reference sequence). The CDR3 runs to 14 residues. The V gene end was trimmed by 4 bases and the J gene end by 2 bases; junction bases not matched to a gene: 2. The CDR3: CASSQGQTNEKLFF. The CDR3 bases are TGTGCCAGCAGCCAGGGACAGACTAATGAAAAACTGTTTTTT.

The chain recombines TRBV18 with TRBJ2-7; TRBD2 matches 7 bases. The junction had 4 bases not matched to a gene; V was cut back by 2 bases and J by 6 bases. The germline V gene has CDR1 KGHSH and CDR2 LQKENI. CDR3 length: 13 residues. The CDR3: CASSPGRDGEQYF. The CDR3 region has the DNA TGTGCCAGCTCACCAGGGAGGGATGGCGAGCAGTACTTC.

The V call is TRBV28, the J call TRBJ1-5, with unresolved D. In germline, CDR1 is MDHEN, CDR2 SYDVKM. The length of the CDR3 is 11 residues. The V and J ends lost 6 bases and 5 bases respectively, with 5 bases between them. The CDR3 DNA reads TGTGCCAGCAGCACTTATCAGCCCCAGCATTTT. This encodes CASSTYQPQHF.

The V gene is TRBV5-1, the J gene TRBJ2-5, with TRBD2 matching 8 bases. The trim removed 6 bases at V and 1 base at J, leaving 5 bases unmatched. CDR1 is SGHRS, CDR2 YFSETQ, per germline. This CDR3 spans 14 amino acids. CDR3 sequence (DNA): TGCGCCAGCAAAGTAGCGGGGCCCCAAGAGACCCAGTACTTC. The encoded protein is CASKVAGPQETQYF.

V gene TRBV5-5 combines with J gene TRBJ2-7, with 8 bases lining up with TRBD2. Trimming cost V 3 bases and J 7 bases; bases outside gene matches: 12. This CDR3 comprises 15 residues. Germline V gives CDR1 SGHKS, CDR2 YYEKEE (reference sequence). The CDR3 is CASSSIRAGVGEQYF. The CDR3 region has the DNA TGTGCCAGCAGCTCTATCAGAGCGGGAGTGGGTGAGCAGTACTTC.

On this clone: A junction boundary mismatches the germline segment, possibly from a read error. The chain recombines TRBV28 with TRBJ1-4; D perhaps matches TRBD1 (6 bases). The CDR3 consists of 11 residues. Germline CDR1 is MDHEN and CDR2 is SYDVKM. The CDR3: CASNVRGPPVF. As DNA, the CDR3 is TGTGCCAGCAACGTCAGGGGTCCGCCGGTTTTT.

Worth noting for this clone: The sample has other DNA sequences that encode this CDR3 too. The chain is built from TRBV19 and TRBJ2-1, with 12 bases fitting TRBD1. This CDR3 has 17 residues. CDR1 and CDR2 (germline): LNHDA, SQIVND (reference sequence). Trimming removed 5 bases from V and 8 bases from J; junction bases left unmatched: 13. CDR3 sequence reads: CASSPGTGGWGLDEQFF. The CDR3 DNA reads TGTGCCAGTAGTCCCGGGACAGGGGGCTGGGGGCTCGATGAGCAGTTCTTC.

The chain is built from TRBV25-1 and TRBJ2-7; D perhaps matches TRBD1 (6 bases). This CDR3 contains 13 residues. V was trimmed by 8 bases and J by 2 bases, leaving 13 bases between them. The germline CDR1 and CDR2 sequences are MGHDK and SYGVNS. The CDR3 coding sequence is TGTGCCAGCTCCGGGACACCTGCCTACGAGCAGTACTTC. It translates to CASSGTPAYEQYF.

The chain links TRBV19 to TRBJ2-7; 9 bases agree with TRBD2. There are 15 residues in the CDR3. The germline CDR1 and CDR2 sequences are LNHDA and SQIVND (reference sequence). After removal of 1 base from V and 5 bases from J, the junction contained 6 bases not matched to a gene. The CDR3 coding sequence is TGTGCCAGTAGTATAGGACGCGGGGGGGCGCACGAGCAGTACTTC. This translates into CASSIGRGGAHEQYF.

The chain employs TRBV6-5 and TRBJ1-2; D is ambiguous. Germline CDR1 and CDR2: MNHEY and SVGAGI. V gave up 6 bases and J gave up 7 bases, with 15 bases separating them. The CDR3 runs to 13 residues. CDR3 in amino acids: CASSPGFTGGYTF. CDR3 coding DNA: TGTGCCAGCAGCCCGGGTTTCACGGGTGGCTACACCTTC.

The rearrangement joins TRBV7-3 to TRBJ2-1, with D tentatively TRBD2 (6 bases). The V gene lost 5 bases and the J gene lost 5 bases, with 16 bases spanning the gap. Per germline, CDR1 SGHTA and CDR2 FQGTGA. The CDR3 runs to 15 residues. In DNA, the CDR3 is TGTGCCAGCAGCCCACATGGTAGCGGACACAATGAGCAGTTCTTC. Its protein is CASSPHGSGHNEQFF. The variable domain in full, completed from reference TRBV7-3 and TRBJ2-1, reads GAGVSQTPSNKVTEKGKYVELRCDPISGHTALYWYRQSLGQGPEFLIYFQGTGAADDSGLPNDRFFAVRPEGSVSTLKIQRTERGDSAVYLCASSPHGSGHNEQFFGPGTRLTVL.

This chain connects TRBV6-5 to TRBJ1-4; D call uncertain. CDR3 length: 15 amino acids. Germline lookup yields CDR1 MNHEY and CDR2 SVGAGI. Trimming stripped 5 bases from V and 13 bases from J, with 23 bases between. The CDR3 DNA reads as TGTGCCAGCAGTCCCCTCGTTGGAGGGCGGATCGCACTGTTTTTT. It yields the protein CASSPLVGGRIALFF.

V is TRBV28 and J is TRBJ2-5; the D is unclear. The J call may be wrong; the DNA end is better matched by TRBJ2-7. The CDR3 runs 13 residues. Germline loops: CDR1 MDHEN, CDR2 SYDVKM. The CDR3 nucleotides are TGTGCCAGCAGTTTGAACAGACCTTACGAGCAGTACTTC. This sequence encodes CASSLNRPYEQYF.

The gene calls are TRBV6-6 and TRBJ2-7; TRBD2 aligns across 7 bases. This CDR3 comprises 14 residues. V lost 7 bases to trimming and J lost 4 bases; unmatched junction nucleotides: 10. The germline V gene encodes CDR1 MNHNY and CDR2 SVGAGI (reference sequence). This CDR3 is CASTLGEGTYEQYF. CDR3 DNA sequence: TGTGCCAGCACCCTAGGGGAGGGCACTTACGAGCAGTACTTC.

The CDR3 DNA reads as TGTGCCAGCAGCACCCAGGTGGGAGAGCGCTATGGCTACACCTTC. As protein: CASSTQVGERYGYTF. The chain recombines TRBV7-9 with TRBJ1-2, with D uncertain. The CDR3 is made up of 15 amino acids. In germline, CDR1 is SEHNR, CDR2 FQNEAQ (reference sequence). V was clipped by 5 bases and J by 4 bases, with 17 bases between them.

This rearrangement joins TRBV28 to TRBJ2-3; 8 bases map to TRBD1. V was pared by 7 bases and J by 4 bases, with 10 bases of the junction left unmatched. CDR1 is MDHEN, CDR2 SYDVKM, per germline. This CDR3 contains 15 residues. CDR3 DNA: TGTGCCAGCACCCTCATGGACAGGGTAGCAGATACGCAGTATTTT. This encodes CASTLMDRVADTQYF.

This chain links TRBV2 with TRBJ2-1; D uncertain. Germline V lookup: CDR1 SNHLY, CDR2 FYNNEI. V lost 3 bases and J 3 bases, leaving 6 bases between the germline ends. The CDR3 totals 13 residues. CDR3 sequence reads: CASSDQVYNEQFF. CDR3 sequence (DNA): TGTGCCAGCAGTGACCAGGTCTACAATGAGCAGTTCTTC.

This chain uses TRBV7-2 with TRBJ1-4, with 8 bases lining up with TRBD1. Germline CDR1 reads SGHTA; CDR2 reads FQGNSA. J gave up 3 bases and V 4 bases, and 7 bases lay outside the gene matches. The CDR3 has 16 residues. The CDR3 reads CASSSTPGQANEKLFF. In DNA, the CDR3 is TGTGCCAGCAGCTCTACCCCGGGACAGGCTAATGAAAAACTGTTTTTT.

V gene TRBV2 combines with J gene TRBJ2-1, with D possibly being TRBD2 (5 bases). The germline V gene encodes CDR1 SNHLY and CDR2 FYNNEI. The CDR3 sequence is 13 residues long. Trimming took off 6 bases at V and 5 bases at J, with 11 bases between the two ends. The CDR3: CASRPEADNEQFF. CDR3 coding DNA: TGTGCCAGCAGACCGGAGGCCGACAATGAGCAGTTCTTC.

CDR3: CASSFRARGNTDTQYF. The CDR3, as DNA: TGTGCCAGCAGTTTCAGGGCTCGCGGGAACACAGATACGCAGTATTTT. The chain employs TRBV28 and TRBJ2-3; maybe TRBD2 (6 bases). The germline CDR1 and CDR2 sequences are MDHEN and SYDVKM. CDR3 length: 16 residues. V lost 3 bases and J 2 bases, leaving 15 bases between the germline ends.

V usage is TRBV12-5 and J usage is TRBJ1-1, with 8 bases matching TRBD1. The germline CDR1 and CDR2 sequences are LGHNT and FRNRAP. Losses at the gene ends were 2 bases for V and 5 bases for J; bases not matched to a gene: 7. This CDR3 contains 15 residues. The CDR3 reads CASGLLDRVGTEAFF. CDR3 nucleotide sequence: TGTGCTAGTGGTTTGCTGGACAGGGTTGGGACTGAAGCTTTCTTT.